These 17 T cell receptor beta chains share one sample of origin, sequenced in a study of T-cell reconstitution after alpha-beta-depleted transplantation in children. Unique molecular identifiers were used to barcode this TCRbeta library. From the PCR reads, TCRdb called clonotypes with MiXCR, one entry per CDR3 protein. Among 120,000 to 150,000 distinct CDR3 sequences listed, roughly 8.8% were seen once. The material sequenced was PBMCs, mostly from graft donor cells, taken 180 days after TCRalphabeta/CD19-depleted stem cell transplant. The receptors derive from a female patient aged 2-15 years who had a stem cell transplant for congenital amegakaryocytic thrombocytopenia, so the T cells may come from the graft donor.

This clonotype has ten or more counts. This chain connects TRBV27 to TRBJ2-7; tentative D call: TRBD1 (6 bases). CDR3 length: 14 amino acids. The ends were cut back, 8 bases at V and 4 bases at J, with 18 bases in the middle. Germline CDR1 reads MNHEY; CDR2 reads SMNVEV (reference sequence). The CDR3 protein is CASAWTGHLYEQYF. The CDR3 coding sequence is TGTGCCAGCGCCTGGACGGGACACCTATACGAGCAGTACTTC.

This clonotype showed up many times. This rearrangement joins TRBV5-1 to TRBJ2-7; no reliable D call. This CDR3 has 14 residues. Trimming removed 1 base from V and 4 bases from J, with 12 bases in between. Germline loops: CDR1 SGHRS, CDR2 YFSETQ. The CDR3 protein is CASSLIADMYEQYF. For the CDR3, the DNA is TGCGCCAGCAGCTTGATAGCCGACATGTACGAGCAGTACTTC. The full variable domain, completed using reference TRBV5-1 and TRBJ2-7, is KAGVTQTPRYLIKTRGQQVTLSCSPISGHRSVSWYQQTPGQGLQFLFEYFSETQRNKGNFPGRFSGRQFSNSRSEMNVSTLELGDSALYLCASSLIADMYEQYFGPGTRLTVT.

The chain uses TRBV4-2 and TRBJ1-5; D uncertain. From germline, CDR1 is LGHNA and CDR2 YNFKEQ. This CDR3 region has 15 residues. Trimming left V 8 bases short and J 7 bases short, with 21 bases between. The CDR3 bases are TGTGCCAGCGGCCTGGGTATCGGGTTCGGGCAGCCCCAGCATTTT. Protein product: CASGLGIGFGQPQHF.

The table lists this clonotype with many counts. V usage is TRBV5-5 and J usage is TRBJ1-4, with D possibly matching TRBD1 (6 bases). The V and J ends lost 0 bases and 8 bases respectively, with 14 bases between them. The CDR3 sequence is 15 residues long. Germline V gene lookup returns CDR1 SGHKS and CDR2 YYEKEE (reference sequence). The DNA for the CDR3 is TGTGCCAGCAGCTTGGCTCCGACAGGAGGGGAAAAACTGTTTTTT. The encoded protein is CASSLAPTGGEKLFF.

This clonotype was counted ten times or more. The chain combines TRBV5-6 with TRBJ2-6; TRBD1 matches at 8 bases. The CDR3 has 18 residues. V lost 4 bases and J lost 0; bases outside the gene matches: 9. Germline CDR1 and CDR2: SGHDT and YYEEEE. DNA of the CDR3: TGTGCCAGCAGCCTACAGGACAGGGCTAGCTCTGGGGCCAACGTCCTGACTTTC. Its translation is CASSLQDRASSGANVLTF.

This clonotype was seen repeatedly, ten times or more. This chain links TRBV6-5 with TRBJ2-2; a weak D match, TRBD1 (6 bases). The ends were cut back, 6 bases at V and 0 bases at J, with 8 bases in the middle. CDR1 and CDR2 from the germline V gene are MNHEY and SVGAGI. CDR3 size: 14 residues. CDR3 in amino acids: CASRWTANTGELFF. The CDR3 DNA reads as TGTGCCAGCAGGTGGACAGCGAACACCGGGGAGCTGTTTTTT.

This clonotype was seen at least ten times. The chain has TRBV25-1 and TRBJ2-1, with D possibly being TRBD2 (6 bases). This CDR3 has 15 amino acids. V lost 1 base, J lost 9 bases, and 16 bases lay in between. Per the germline V gene, CDR1 is MGHDK and CDR2 is SYGVNS. In DNA, the CDR3 is TGTGCCAGCAGTGAATGGGGCGGGAAGGGGATTGAGCAGTTCTTC. It encodes CASSEWGGKGIEQFF.

There are a few counts of this clonotype. The chain has TRBV10-1 and TRBJ2-1; TRBD2 matches 16 bases. The CDR3 sequence is 20 residues long. With 7 bases clipped from V and 5 bases from J, the junction kept 17 bases outside the gene matches. Germline CDR1 WNHNN, CDR2 SYGVQD (reference sequence). The CDR3 nucleotides are TGCGCCAGCAACCAAGCCGGGACTAGCGGGGGGGCCTCTTCCAACAATGAGCAGTTCTTC. As protein: CASNQAGTSGGASSNNEQFF.

This clonotype was observed at least ten times. The chain joins TRBV2 to TRBJ2-5; 7 nucleotides align to TRBD2. There are 16 residues in the CDR3. Trimming took 7 bases from V and 6 from J; bases not matched to a gene: 17. The germline V gene has CDR1 SNHLY and CDR2 FYNNEI. CDR3 sequence (DNA): TGTGCCAGCATCGACCGGGGGGACCTCATCAAGAAGACCCAGTACTTC. It encodes CASIDRGDLIKKTQYF.

The V and J genes are TRBV20-1 and TRBJ2-2; D gene ambiguous. Trimming took off 3 bases at V and 0 bases at J, with 11 bases between the two ends. Germline loops: CDR1 DFQATT, CDR2 SNEGSKA (reference sequence). The CDR3 has 15 residues. Here the CDR3 DNA reads TGCAGTGCTAGTCCCTTTGGCGCGAACACCGGGGAGCTGTTTTTT. Protein sequence: CSASPFGANTGELFF.

This clonotype has ten or more counts. V and J are TRBV10-3 and TRBJ1-3, with a possible D match to TRBD1 (5 bases). In germline, CDR1 is ENHRY, CDR2 SYGVKD. Between the trimmed V and J ends, which lost 5 bases and 0 bases, there was a span of 11 bases. The CDR3 totals 15 residues. CDR3 in amino acids: CAISPQGNSGNTIYF. The CDR3 DNA follows: TGTGCCATCAGTCCCCAGGGAAACTCTGGAAACACCATATATTTT.

This clonotype has at least ten counts. The genes are TRBV20-1 and TRBJ1-4; 9 bases match TRBD1. The CDR3 spans 14 residues. The germline gives CDR1 DFQATT, CDR2 SNEGSKA (reference sequence). With V trimmed by 1 base and J by 7 bases, 4 bases remained unmatched. CDR3 in amino acids: CSARVGQGSEKLFF. As DNA, the CDR3 is TGCAGTGCTAGAGTTGGACAGGGGAGTGAAAAACTGTTTTTT.

The sample holds many counts of this clonotype. V gene TRBV29-1 combines with J gene TRBJ2-5, with 9 bases fitting TRBD2. Germline V CDR1 and CDR2: SQVTM, ANQGSEA. The CDR3 is made up of 15 amino acids. V shed 6 bases, J shed 4 bases, and the junction held 12 bases outside the gene matches. For the CDR3, the DNA is TGCAGCGTATCGGCGGCTAGCGGGAAGGGAGAGACCCAGTACTTC. This translates into CSVSAASGKGETQYF.

This clonotype has a handful of counts. This chain links TRBV5-6 with TRBJ2-7, with a tentative D call TRBD1 (6 bases). Trimming removed 2 bases from V and 3 bases from J, with 9 bases in between. The CDR3 spans 13 residues. The germline V gene encodes CDR1 SGHDT and CDR2 YYEEEE. The DNA of the CDR3 is TGTGCCAGCAGCTTAGGACAGTACTACGAGCAGTACTTC. Its translation: CASSLGQYYEQYF.

This clonotype showed up many times. This chain uses TRBV24-1 with TRBJ2-2, with unresolved D. CDR1 is KGHDR and CDR2 is SFDVKD in the germline V gene. The V and J ends lost 0 bases and 4 bases respectively, with 2 bases between them. The CDR3 is 13 residues long. Here the CDR3 reads CATSDLATGELFF. CDR3 bases: TGTGCCACCAGTGATTTGGCCACCGGGGAGCTGTTTTTT.

This clonotype was seen many times. The chain is built from TRBV5-1 and TRBJ2-2; no firm D call. Between the trimmed V and J ends, which lost 3 bases and 0 bases, there was a span of 9 bases. CDR3 size: 15 residues. CDR1 is SGHRS, CDR2 YFSETQ, per germline. The DNA for the CDR3 is TGCGCCAGCAGCTCCCGGACCACGAACACCGGGGAGCTGTTTTTT. It is translated as CASSSRTTNTGELFF.

This clonotype was seen many times. The chain joins TRBV28 to TRBJ2-7; D is uncertain. The CDR3 sequence is 12 residues long. CDR1 and CDR2 from the germline V gene are MDHEN and SYDVKM. V gave up 2 bases and J gave up 5 bases, with 7 bases separating them. The CDR3 region has the DNA TGTGCCAGCAGTTTACGGCTCGACGAGCAGTACTTC. Protein sequence: CASSLRLDEQYF.